Below are 25 T cell receptor beta chains sequenced from a single sample in a study of vaccination effects on CD4 cells after COVID-19 (dated by TCRdb to the early 2020s). Library creation used the immunoSEQ multiplex PCR assay. TCRdb provides this immuneACCESS table in a form limited to in-frame rearrangements. Some clones are lacking; in checked studies, under half of them reflect an unresolved V gene, and why the rest are absent is not known. The sample includes about 65,000 clones, with around 69% observed a single time. The ten top clones hold around 2.7% of the sample. These TCRs' antigens remain unknown. In the ViraFEST assay, PBMC were stimulated with viral peptide pools, and antigen-specific CD4+ T cell clonotypes were then identified by expansion using TCR sequencing. After about 10 days of culture, CD4+ T cells were isolated with the EasySep CD4+ T cell isolation kit. The absence of prior SARS-CoV-2 infection in healthy vaccine recipients was confirmed by negative nucleocapsid antibodies before and after vaccination.

Source: CD4+ T cells from PBMCs cultured with HCoV-NL63 spike peptides, taken before COVID-19 vaccination. According to the study, the label for this sample's cell subset or site signals: HCoV-NL63 spike overlapping peptide pool stimulation. Receptors originate from a human donor who received a COVID-19 vaccine.

A few counts support this clone. This chain joins TRBV11-2 and TRBJ1-2; D is perhaps TRBD1 (6 bases). The germline gives CDR1 SGHAT, CDR2 FQNNGV. The V end was cut by 5 bases, the J end by 6 bases, with 16 bases between. The CDR3 is 14 amino acids. The CDR3 loop reads CASSLTQGRDGYTF. The CDR3 DNA reads as TGTGCCAGCAGCCTGACCCAGGGGCGGGATGGCTACACCTTC.

V gene TRBV27 combines with J gene TRBJ1-4, with TRBD1 matching 7 bases. The germline CDR1 and CDR2 sequences are MNHEY and SMNVEV (reference sequence). CDR3 length: 13 amino acids. The junction had 11 bases not matched to a gene; V was cut back by 8 bases and J by 11 bases. The CDR3 sequence is CASRDRVKLKLFF. As DNA, the CDR3 is TGTGCCAGCCGAGACAGGGTCAAGTTGAAACTGTTTTTT.

This chain links TRBV18 with TRBJ2-7, with D hard to call. Trimming left V 3 bases short and J 3 bases short, with 15 bases between. The CDR3 runs 15 residues. CDR1 and CDR2 (germline): KGHSH, LQKENI. The CDR3 loop is CASSPRREAVYEQYV. The CDR3 DNA is TGTGCCAGCTCACCCCGCCGCGAGGCGGTCTACGAGCAGTACGTC.

This chain uses TRBV14 with TRBJ1-1; TRBD1 is a possible D gene (6 bases). The CDR3 sequence is 15 residues long. Deletions cut 2 bases from V and 3 bases from J, with 13 bases between. CDR1 and CDR2 (germline): SGHDN, FVKESK. CDR3 DNA sequence: TGTGCCAGCAGCCAATTCCAGGGGATCGACACTGAAGCTTTCTTT. The encoded protein is CASSQFQGIDTEAFF.

The V call is TRBV5-1, the J call TRBJ2-3, with D unresolved. This CDR3 has 14 amino acids. From germline, CDR1 is SGHRS and CDR2 YFSETQ. V was shortened by 2 bases and J by 1 base, with 8 bases between the two germline ends. The CDR3 protein is CASSFDTGTDTQYF. In DNA, the CDR3 is TGCGCCAGCAGCTTCGACACGGGCACAGATACGCAGTATTTT.

This rearrangement joins TRBV7-2 to TRBJ2-1; a weak D match, TRBD2 (6 bases). CDR3 length: 16 residues. V lost 2 bases and J 4 bases, leaving 15 bases between the germline ends. CDR1 is SGHTA, CDR2 FQGNSA, per germline. CDR3 residues: CASSLLGVGGYNEQFF. In DNA, the CDR3 is TGTGCCAGCAGCTTATTAGGGGTCGGGGGATACAATGAGCAGTTCTTC. Full variable domain (rest looked up from reference TRBV7-2 and TRBJ2-1): GAGVSQSPSNKVTEKGKDVELRCDPISGHTALYWYRQSLGQGLEFLIYFQGNSAPDKSGLPSDRFSAERTGGSVSTLTIQRTQQEDSAVYLCASSLLGVGGYNEQFFGPGTRLTVL.

The chain is built from TRBV7-8 and TRBJ2-3, with D hard to call. V was pared by 1 base and J by 0 bases, with 8 bases between. This CDR3 spans 15 amino acids. From germline, CDR1 is SGHVS and CDR2 FQNEAQ. The CDR3 coding sequence is TGTGCCAGCAGCTTAGTGTCGTTGAGCACAGATACGCAGTATTTT. This translates into CASSLVSLSTDTQYF.

The DNA of the CDR3 is TGTGCCAGCGGGAGGACAGTGACCGGGGAGCTGTTTTTT. Translated, it gives CASGRTVTGELFF. The chain carries TRBV7-2 and TRBJ2-2; the D call may be TRBD1 or TRBD2 (6 bases each). Trimming removed 8 bases at V and 5 bases at J, with 12 bases between. Germline V gene sequence: CDR1 SGHTA, CDR2 FQGNSA. CDR3 length: 13 residues.

In its sample, this clone was seen once. The rearrangement links TRBV25-1 to TRBJ1-4, with D possibly being TRBD1 (5 bases). CDR3 length: 15 amino acids. Trimming shortened V by 0 bases and J by 6 bases, and 11 bases separated the two germline ends. Germline lookup yields CDR1 MGHDK and CDR2 SYGVNS. The CDR3: CASSEYGGVDEKLFF. The CDR3 nucleotides read TGTGCCAGCAGTGAATACGGGGGGGTAGATGAAAAACTGTTTTTT.

The V and J genes are TRBV4-1 and TRBJ1-1; D perhaps matches TRBD1 (6 bases). The CDR3 covers 15 residues. Deletions cut 1 base from V and 5 bases from J, with 14 bases between. Germline V gene sequence: CDR1 MGHRA, CDR2 YSYEKL. The CDR3 loop is CASSQVNRDRTEAFF. The CDR3 DNA follows: TGCGCCAGCAGCCAAGTGAACAGGGATAGGACTGAAGCTTTCTTT.

This clone has more than one count but fewer than ten. V usage is TRBV4-1 and J usage is TRBJ2-6; D possibly uses TRBD1 or TRBD2 (7 bases each). Germline V lookup: CDR1 MGHRA, CDR2 YSYEKL. The CDR3 loop spans 18 amino acids. Trimming removed 2 bases at V and 2 bases at J, with 16 bases between. The CDR3: CASSQLQGRAAGANVLTF. The CDR3 DNA follows: TGCGCCAGCAGCCAACTACAGGGGAGGGCGGCTGGGGCCAACGTCCTGACTTTC.

This chain uses TRBV6-1 with TRBJ1-2; 9 bases are a match to TRBD1. CDR3 length: 15 residues. V shed 2 bases and J 5 bases; nucleotides not matched to a gene: 6. Per germline, CDR1 MNHNS and CDR2 SASEGT. The CDR3 sequence is CASSEMYRGRYGYTF. CDR3 coding DNA: TGTGCCAGCAGTGAAATGTACAGGGGGCGTTATGGCTACACCTTC.

The chain has TRBV7-8 and TRBJ2-5; D could derive from TRBD1 or TRBD2 (6 bases each). The ends were cut back, 5 bases at V and 2 bases at J, with 12 bases in the middle. The CDR3 sequence is 14 residues long. Germline loops: CDR1 SGHVS, CDR2 FQNEAQ. CDR3 amino acids: CASSPRRGQETQYF. In DNA, the CDR3 is TGTGCCAGCAGCCCTCGGAGGGGGCAAGAGACCCAGTACTTC. The full variable domain, completed using reference TRBV7-8 and TRBJ2-5, is GAGVSQSPRYKVAKRGQDVALRCDPISGHVSLFWYQQALGQGPEFLTYFQNEAQLDKSGLPSDRFFAERPEGSVSTLKIQRTQQEDSAVYLCASSPRRGQETQYFGPGTRLLVL.

The chain is built from TRBV28 and TRBJ1-2, with TRBD1 as a possible D gene (5 bases). V was shortened by 5 bases and J by 0 bases, with 22 bases between the two germline ends. In germline, CDR1 is MDHEN, CDR2 SYDVKM. CDR3 length: 18 residues. DNA for the CDR3: TGTGCCAGCAGTCTCCTTGCTCGGGGCCCCGAAGCTAACTATGGCTACACCTTC. It yields the protein CASSLLARGPEANYGYTF.

The genes are TRBV3-1 (or the pseudogene TRBV3-2) and TRBJ2-3; 8 bases align to TRBD2. The CDR3 is 16 amino acids. The germline CDR1 and CDR2 sequences are LGHDT and YNNKEL (reference sequence). J was trimmed by 5 bases and V by 1 base; bases with no gene match: 8. The CDR3 is CASSQGPSGGQDTQYF. The DNA of the CDR3 is TGTGCCAGCAGCCAAGGACCCAGCGGGGGTCAAGATACGCAGTATTTT.

CDR3: CASSPLADQPQHF. CDR3 coding DNA: TGTGCCAGCTCACCACTAGCAGATCAGCCCCAGCATTTT. V usage is TRBV18 and J usage is TRBJ1-5; D uncertain. Trimming took off 1 base at V and 5 bases at J, with 6 bases between the two ends. Germline values: CDR1 KGHSH, CDR2 LQKENI. The CDR3 loop spans 13 amino acids.

This chain links TRBV19 with TRBJ2-2; 7 bases are shared with TRBD1. The trim removed 7 bases at V and 4 bases at J, leaving 9 bases unmatched. Germline-derived CDR1 and CDR2 are LNHDA and SQIVND (reference sequence). The CDR3 covers 15 residues. CDR3 nucleotides: TGTGCCAGTAAAGGGGTGGCAGGGGGCACCGGGGAGCTGTTTTTT. Encoded protein: CASKGVAGGTGELFF.

The rearrangement uses TRBV5-8 and TRBJ2-3; 7 nucleotides agree with TRBD1. Germline loops: CDR1 SGHTS, CDR2 YDEGEE. After removal of 0 bases from V and 4 bases from J, the junction contained 8 bases not matched to a gene. The CDR3 spans 16 residues. This CDR3 is CASSLARGTAPDTQYF. For the CDR3, the DNA is TGTGCCAGCAGCTTGGCCAGGGGGACAGCGCCAGATACGCAGTATTTT.

This rearrangement joins TRBV7-2 to TRBJ2-3; TRBD2 matches 8 bases. CDR1 and CDR2 from the germline V gene are SGHTA and FQGNSA. The CDR3 is 16 amino acids. Trimming cost V 1 base and J 2 bases; bases outside gene matches: 5. The CDR3 region has the DNA TGTGCCAGCAGCTTAGAGCGGGGGCCCAACACAGATACGCAGTATTTT. This sequence encodes CASSLERGPNTDTQYF.

The table lists this clone with a few counts. The J gene is TRBJ1-2, the V gene TRBV3-1 (or the pseudogene TRBV3-2); TRBD1 is a possible D gene (6 bases). V lost 0 bases and J 4 bases, leaving 9 bases between the germline ends. The CDR3 has 14 amino acids. Germline CDR1 LGHDT, CDR2 YNNKEL (reference sequence). The CDR3 reads CASSQDRGGYGYTF. CDR3 nucleotide sequence: TGTGCCAGCAGCCAAGACAGGGGAGGCTATGGCTACACCTTC.

This clone was found a few times. The chain joins TRBV2 to TRBJ2-4, with D perhaps TRBD1 (5 bases). CDR1 and CDR2 from the germline V gene are SNHLY and FYNNEI. CDR3 length equals 17 residues. The V end was cut by 8 bases, the J end by 2 bases, with 22 bases between. The CDR3 spells CASSLIAWGASKNIQYF. The DNA for the CDR3 is TGTGCCAGCTCCCTCATCGCGTGGGGCGCTTCCAAAAACATTCAGTACTTC.

The V gene is TRBV7-2, the J gene TRBJ1-4, with D tentatively TRBD1 (6 bases). V lost 5 bases and J 3 bases, leaving 13 bases between the germline ends. Germline values: CDR1 SGHTA, CDR2 FQGNSA. This CDR3 region has 15 residues. The CDR3 loop is CASSTYRAANEKLFF. In nucleotides, the CDR3 is TGTGCCAGCAGCACTTACAGGGCAGCTAATGAAAAACTGTTTTTT.

A few counts support this clone. V gene TRBV2 combines with J gene TRBJ1-2; no reliable D call. This CDR3 comprises 13 residues. The germline V and J ends were trimmed by 4 bases and 0 bases, with 6 bases remaining between them. Germline-derived CDR1 and CDR2 are SNHLY and FYNNEI. CDR3 in DNA: TGTGCCAGCAGTGTCGCAGCTAACTATGGCTACACCTTC. Its protein is CASSVAANYGYTF.

The CDR3 loop reads CSVMTSGRLETQYF. The CDR3 nucleotides read TGCAGCGTCATGACTAGCGGGCGGTTGGAGACCCAGTACTTC. V is TRBV29-1 and J is TRBJ2-5, with TRBD2 matching 10 bases. V shed 6 bases and J 5 bases; nucleotides not matched to a gene: 9. Germline V gives CDR1 SQVTM, CDR2 ANQGSEA. CDR3 length: 14 residues.

This clone was seen just once. The CDR3: CASSRPQRSGTGELFF. CDR3 DNA sequence: TGTGCCAGCAGCCGCCCCCAGCGTTCGGGCACCGGGGAGCTGTTTTTT. The chain combines TRBV5-4 with TRBJ2-2; D is unresolved. CDR1 SGHNT and CDR2 YYREEE come from the germline V gene (reference sequence). The length of the CDR3 is 16 residues. V shed 4 bases and J shed 4 bases, with 17 bases lying between them.